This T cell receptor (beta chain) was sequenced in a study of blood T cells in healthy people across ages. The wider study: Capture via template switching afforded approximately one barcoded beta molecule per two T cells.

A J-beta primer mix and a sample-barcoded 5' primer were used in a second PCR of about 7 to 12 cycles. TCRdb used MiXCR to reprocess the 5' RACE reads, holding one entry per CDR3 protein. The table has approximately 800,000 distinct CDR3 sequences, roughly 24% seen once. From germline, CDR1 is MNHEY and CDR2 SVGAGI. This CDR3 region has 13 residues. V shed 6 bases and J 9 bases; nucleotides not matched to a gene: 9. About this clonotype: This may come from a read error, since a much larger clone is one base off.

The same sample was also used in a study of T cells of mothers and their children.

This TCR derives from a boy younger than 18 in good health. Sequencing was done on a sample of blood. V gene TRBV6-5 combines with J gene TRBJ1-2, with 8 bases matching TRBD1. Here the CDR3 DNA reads TGTGCCAGCAGCTACCAGGGGGCGTTGAGCTACACCTTC. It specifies CASSYQGALSYTF.